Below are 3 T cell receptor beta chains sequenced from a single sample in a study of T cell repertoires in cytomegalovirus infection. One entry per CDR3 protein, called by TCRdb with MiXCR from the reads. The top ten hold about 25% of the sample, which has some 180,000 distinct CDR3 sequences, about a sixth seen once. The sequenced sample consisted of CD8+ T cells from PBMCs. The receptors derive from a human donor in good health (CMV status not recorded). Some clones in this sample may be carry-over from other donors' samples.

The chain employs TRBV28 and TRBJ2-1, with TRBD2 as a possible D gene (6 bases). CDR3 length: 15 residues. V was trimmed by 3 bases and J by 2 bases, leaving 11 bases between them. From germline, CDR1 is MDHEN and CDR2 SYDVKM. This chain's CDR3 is CASSFDGTAYNEQFF. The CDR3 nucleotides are TGTGCCAGCAGTTTCGATGGGACTGCCTACAATGAGCAGTTCTTC.

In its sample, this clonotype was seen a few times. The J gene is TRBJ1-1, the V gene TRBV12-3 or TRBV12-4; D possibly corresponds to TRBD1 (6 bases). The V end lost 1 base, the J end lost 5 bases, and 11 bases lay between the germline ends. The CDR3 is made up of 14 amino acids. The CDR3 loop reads CASSLGGGQTEAFF. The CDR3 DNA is TGTGCCAGCAGTTTAGGCGGGGGGCAGACTGAAGCTTTCTTT.

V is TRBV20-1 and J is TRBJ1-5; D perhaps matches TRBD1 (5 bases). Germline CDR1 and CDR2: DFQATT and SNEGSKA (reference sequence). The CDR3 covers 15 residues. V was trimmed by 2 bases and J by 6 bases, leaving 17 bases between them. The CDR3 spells CSARWMGGGVQPQHF. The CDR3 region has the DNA TGCAGTGCTAGATGGATGGGGGGGGGTGTTCAGCCCCAGCATTTT.